This TCR beta chain was obtained from a study of identical twins. This clonotype was detected a few times. Healthy Caucasians supplied all donations. From the 5' RACE reads, TCRdb called clonotypes with MiXCR, one entry per CDR3 protein. The sample holds about 430,000 distinct CDR3 sequences, around 20% seen once. The CDR3 loop spans 14 amino acids. Germline values: CDR1 DFQATT, CDR2 SNEGSKA (reference sequence). The ends lost 6 bases at V and 5 bases at J; junction bases unmatched: 8. The sequencing sample was made of naive T cells sorted from blood. This receptor was identified in a man aged 45 to 65 in good health. The chain combines TRBV20-1 with TRBJ2-7; 12 nucleotides match TRBD2. The CDR3 DNA follows: TGCAGTGCGTGGACTAGCGGGATTCCCGACGAGCAGTACTTC. Amino acids: CSAWTSGIPDEQYF.